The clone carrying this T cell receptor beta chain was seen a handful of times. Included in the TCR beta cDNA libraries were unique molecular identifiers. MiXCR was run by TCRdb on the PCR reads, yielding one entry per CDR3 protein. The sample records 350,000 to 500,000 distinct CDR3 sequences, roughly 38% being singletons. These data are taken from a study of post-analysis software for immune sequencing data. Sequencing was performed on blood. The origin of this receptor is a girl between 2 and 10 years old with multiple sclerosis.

CDR3 coding DNA: TGTGCCAGCAGCTTAGGGGCCCCAGCAACAGATACGCAGTATTTT. Translating it yields CASSLGAPATDTQYF. The V and J genes are TRBV7-8 and TRBJ2-3; D gene uncertain. Germline CDR1 and CDR2: SGHVS and FQNEAQ. The V end was cut by 1 base, the J end by 3 bases, with 11 bases between. The CDR3 runs to 15 residues.